Following are 20 T cell receptor beta chains from one sample sequenced in a study of blood T cell repertoires in COVID-19. Data came from immunoSEQ multiplex PCR; TCRdb stores just in-frame clones and leaves some out. The sample lists about half a million clones; approximately 83% were seen once. Material for sequencing was peripheral blood. The source of these receptors is a human donor in a cohort sampled during active COVID-19.

The chain has TRBV29-1 and TRBJ2-1, with D perhaps TRBD1 (6 bases). CDR1 and CDR2 from the germline V gene are SQVTM and ANQGSEA. CDR3 length equals 14 residues. The V and J ends lost 6 bases and 5 bases respectively, with 17 bases between them. CDR3 region: CSVPTWDTNNEQFF. Here the CDR3 DNA reads TGCAGCGTCCCCACCTGGGACACCAACAATGAGCAGTTCTTC.

CDR3 sequence: CASSQVSTTGNTEAFF. DNA for the CDR3: TGTGCCAGCAGCCAAGTGTCTACGACGGGGAACACTGAAGCTTTCTTT. The chain employs TRBV14 and TRBJ1-1; D uncertain. There are 16 residues in the CDR3. Germline V gene lookup returns CDR1 SGHDN and CDR2 FVKESK. Deletions cut 1 base from V and 1 base from J, with 13 bases between.

This clone was picked up one time. The rearrangement links TRBV5-8 to TRBJ2-1, with 7 bases fitting TRBD2. The trim removed 4 bases at V and 2 bases at J, leaving 6 bases unmatched. There are 15 residues in the CDR3. CDR1 SGHTS and CDR2 YDEGEE come from the germline V gene. The CDR3 here is CASSRHRGAYNEQFF. Here the CDR3 DNA reads TGTGCCAGCAGCCGTCATCGGGGGGCCTACAATGAGCAGTTCTTC.

The chain recombines TRBV19 with TRBJ2-3, with D perhaps matching TRBD1 (5 bases). Germline V gene data show CDR1 as LNHDA and CDR2 as SQIVND (reference sequence). The CDR3 totals 17 residues. Trimming left V 4 bases short and J 3 bases short, with 20 bases between. The CDR3 DNA sequence: TGTGCCAGTAGTACTCTTGAACTCAGGGAAGGAACAGATACGCAGTATTTT. This codes for CASSTLELREGTDTQYF.

This chain joins TRBV5-4 and TRBJ2-7; 7 nucleotides agree with TRBD1. This CDR3 has 14 residues. Germline V gene data show CDR1 as SGHNT and CDR2 as YYREEE (reference sequence). J lost 2 bases, V lost 3 bases, and 5 bases had no gene match. Written as DNA, the CDR3 is TGTGCCAGCAGCTCCATCGGGACAGCCTACGAGCAGTACTTC. Translated: CASSSIGTAYEQYF.

The sample holds many counts of this clone. CDR3 nucleotides: TGTGCCAGCAGCCATGGACAGCCAGCAACAGATACGCAGTATTTT. Translation gives CASSHGQPATDTQYF. The J gene is TRBJ2-3, the V gene TRBV4-2; D might be TRBD1 (6 bases). The ends were cut back, 3 bases at V and 3 bases at J, with 13 bases in the middle. Germline V lookup: CDR1 LGHNA, CDR2 YNFKEQ. The CDR3 is made up of 15 amino acids.

V gene TRBV6-4 combines with J gene TRBJ1-2; 8 bases are a match to TRBD1. Germline-derived CDR1 and CDR2 are MRHNA and SNTAGT. CDR3 size: 17 residues. The junction had 13 bases not matched to a gene; V was cut back by 7 bases and J by 0 bases. CDR3 protein: CASIKRRGLRANYGYTF. In DNA, the CDR3 is TGTGCCAGCATTAAACGCAGGGGGCTTAGGGCTAACTATGGCTACACCTTC.

V and J are TRBV11-2 and TRBJ2-7; 7 bases align to TRBD1. V was pared by 5 bases and J by 0 bases, with 7 bases of the junction left unmatched. Per the germline V gene, CDR1 is SGHAT and CDR2 is FQNNGV. The CDR3 is 15 residues long. CDR3: CASSPQDRSSYEQYF. The CDR3 bases are TGTGCCAGCAGCCCCCAGGACAGGAGCTCCTACGAGCAGTACTTC.

V is TRBV12-3 or TRBV12-4 and J is TRBJ1-1, with 7 bases fitting TRBD1. CDR3 length: 12 amino acids. V was clipped by 6 bases and J by 10 bases; unmatched bases: 8. This CDR3 reads CASRPPGGRAFF. The CDR3 DNA follows: TGTGCCAGCAGACCGCCAGGGGGACGAGCTTTCTTT.

The V and J genes are TRBV30 and TRBJ1-2, with D possibly matching TRBD1 (5 bases). Trimming stripped 2 bases from V and 4 bases from J, with 14 bases between. The germline CDR1 and CDR2 sequences are GTSNPN and SVGIG (reference sequence). The CDR3 contains 14 residues. CDR3 in amino acids: CAWSPQADFYGYTF. In nucleotides, the CDR3 is TGTGCCTGGAGTCCACAGGCAGATTTCTATGGCTACACCTTC.

The V and J genes are TRBV7-3 and TRBJ1-1; D is unresolved. Trimming left V 3 bases short and J 0 bases short, with 5 bases between. Germline CDR1 is SGHTA and CDR2 is FQGTGA. This CDR3 is built from 13 residues. The CDR3 DNA sequence: TGTGCCAGCAGCTTTGGGCTGAACACTGAAGCTTTCTTT. The encoded protein is CASSFGLNTEAFF.

There are a few counts of this clone. CDR3 DNA: TGTGCCAGCACCCCGACGGCGGGAGCCTTTGAAGCTTTCTTT. It is translated as CASTPTAGAFEAFF. The V and J genes are TRBV6-5 and TRBJ1-1; D remains ambiguous. The V gene lost 7 bases and the J gene lost 7 bases, with 19 bases spanning the gap. This CDR3 is built from 14 residues. Germline CDR1 MNHEY, CDR2 SVGAGI.

The genes are TRBV30 and TRBJ1-1; 7 bases line up with TRBD1. CDR3 length equals 14 residues. Germline CDR1 GTSNPN, CDR2 SVGIG (reference sequence). V was pared by 3 bases and J by 7 bases, with 11 bases of the junction left unmatched. Here the CDR3 reads CAWRVTGVYGEAFF. CDR3 sequence (DNA): TGTGCCTGGAGGGTCACAGGGGTTTATGGTGAAGCTTTCTTT. Looking up the rest from reference TRBV30 and TRBJ1-1 gives the full variable domain: SQTIHQWPATLVQPVGSPLSLECTVEGTSNPNLYWYRQAAGRGLQLLFYSVGIGQISSEVPQNLSASRPQDRQFILSSKKLLLSDSGFYLCAWRVTGVYGEAFFGQGTRLTVV.

This clone was recorded at least ten times. The chain links TRBV7-3 to TRBJ2-1; D is ambiguous. The CDR3 contains 14 residues. V was pared by 1 base and J by 4 bases, with 8 bases between. Germline V gene sequence: CDR1 SGHTA, CDR2 FQGTGA. The CDR3 nucleotides read TGTGCCAGCAGCTTAAGCGGAGAATACAATGAGCAGTTCTTC. This codes for CASSLSGEYNEQFF.

The chain has TRBV28 and TRBJ2-4; 8 bases are shared with TRBD2. Germline V gives CDR1 MDHEN, CDR2 SYDVKM. V lost 3 bases, J lost 8 bases, and 0 bases stayed unmatched. The CDR3 totals 12 residues. The CDR3 region has the DNA TGTGCCAGCAGTTTCGGGGGGGACATTCAGTACTTC. The encoded protein is CASSFGGDIQYF.

The CDR3 sequence is CASSKPQGGGTEAFF. CDR3 coding DNA: TGTGCCAGCAGCAAGCCACAGGGGGGTGGGACTGAAGCTTTCTTT. This chain joins TRBV21-1 and TRBJ1-1; the table names TRBD1, a call not compared with the DNA. TRBV21-1 is termed a pseudogene. This CDR3 spans 15 amino acids.

This chain links TRBV7-9 with TRBJ2-7; no definite D call. Germline V lookup: CDR1 SEHNR, CDR2 FQNEAQ (reference sequence). This CDR3 is 14 amino acids long. The V gene lost 0 bases and the J gene lost 5 bases, with 11 bases spanning the gap. CDR3 bases: TGTGCCAGCAGCTTAGCTACGTTGAGAGACGAGCAGTACTTC. Its protein is CASSLATLRDEQYF.

The chain joins TRBV19 to TRBJ1-5, with 8 bases identical to TRBD1. The CDR3 has 14 residues. Germline CDR1 LNHDA, CDR2 SQIVND (reference sequence). The J segment lost 5 bases and the V segment lost 6 bases, leaving 6 bases of the junction unmatched. The CDR3 region is CASRRGTGDQPQHF. The CDR3 region has the DNA TGTGCCAGTAGGAGGGGGACAGGCGATCAGCCCCAGCATTTT. Together with reference TRBV19 and TRBJ1-5, the CDR3 gives the full variable domain: DGGITQSPKYLFRKEGQNVTLSCEQNLNHDAMYWYRQDPGQGLRLIYYSQIVNDFQKGDIAEGYSVSREKKESFPLTVTSAQKNPTAFYLCASRRGTGDQPQHFGDGTRLSIL.

The J gene is TRBJ1-4, the V gene TRBV30, with 7 bases aligning to TRBD1. CDR3 length: 12 residues. Germline loops: CDR1 GTSNPN, CDR2 SVGIG (reference sequence). V was pared by 4 bases and J by 6 bases, with 2 bases of the junction left unmatched. CDR3 loop: CAWNRGDEKLFF. Written as DNA, the CDR3 is TGTGCCTGGAACAGGGGTGATGAAAAACTGTTTTTT.

This clone has a single count. V and J are TRBV27 and TRBJ1-4, with a possible D match to TRBD1 (5 bases). The V gene lost 5 bases and the J gene lost 8 bases, with 15 bases spanning the gap. From germline, CDR1 is MNHEY and CDR2 SMNVEV (reference sequence). The CDR3 has 14 residues. This CDR3 is CASSPQGNREKLFF. For the CDR3, the DNA is TGTGCCAGCAGTCCCCAGGGAAATAGGGAAAAACTGTTTTTT.